This T cell receptor (beta chain) was captured by sequencing in a study of blood T cell repertoires in COVID-19. In the study overall: The United States, Italy and Spain provided the acute and convalescent COVID-19 samples. In each case, the material was cDNA or gDNA derived from T cells, B-cell-depleted T cells, or PBMCs.

The CDR3 runs 18 residues. V lost 2 bases to trimming and J lost 1 base; unmatched junction nucleotides: 5. Germline assignment: CDR1 ENHRY and CDR2 SYGVKD. TCRdb's copy holds only in-frame clones and misses some; the assay was immunoSEQ multiplex PCR. The profile covers tens of thousands of clones, with about nine tenths appearing a single time and about 13% taken by the ten largest. Sequenced material: peripheral blood. The gene calls are TRBV10-3 and TRBJ2-6, with TRBD2 identical over 10 bases. The sequence came from a human donor in a cohort sampled during active COVID-19. The CDR3 DNA reads TGTGCCATCAGTGAGACCTCGGGACTAGCGTCTGGGGCCAACGTCCTGACTTTC. As protein: CAISETSGLASGANVLTF.